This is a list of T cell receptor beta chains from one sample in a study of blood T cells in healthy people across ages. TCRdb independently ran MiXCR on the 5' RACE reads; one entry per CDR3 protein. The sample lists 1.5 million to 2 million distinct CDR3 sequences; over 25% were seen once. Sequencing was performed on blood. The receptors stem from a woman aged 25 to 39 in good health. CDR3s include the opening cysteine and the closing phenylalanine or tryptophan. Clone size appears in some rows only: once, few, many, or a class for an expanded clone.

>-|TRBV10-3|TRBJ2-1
CAISESPGTYEQFF
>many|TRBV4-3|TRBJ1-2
CASSQDPRRLGYTF
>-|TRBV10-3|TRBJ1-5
CAISPGTSQPQHF
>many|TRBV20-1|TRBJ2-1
CSARNARDGDEQFF
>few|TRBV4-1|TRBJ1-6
CASSQAPKGSPLHF
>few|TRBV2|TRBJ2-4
CASSFREGGKNIQYF
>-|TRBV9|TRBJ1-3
CASSVAAGAGNTIYF
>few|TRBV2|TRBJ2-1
CASSESRGYVNEQFF
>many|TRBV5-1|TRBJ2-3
CASSLVVGSTDTQYF
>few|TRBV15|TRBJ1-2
CATSKPTGVFDGYTF
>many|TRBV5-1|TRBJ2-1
CASSGWGDNEQFF
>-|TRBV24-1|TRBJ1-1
CATSGLGGRTEAFF
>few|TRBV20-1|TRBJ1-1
CSSRGNTEAFF
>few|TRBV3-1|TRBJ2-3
CASSQVSGRGTDTQYF
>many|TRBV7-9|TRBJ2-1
CASSKLAGGPYNEQFF
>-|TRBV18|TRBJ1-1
CASSERGGSAFF
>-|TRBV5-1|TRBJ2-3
CASISSIAGPTDTQYF
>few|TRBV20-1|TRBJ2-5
CSAPDRGGSETQYF
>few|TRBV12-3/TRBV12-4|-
CASSPRDPPLEQYF
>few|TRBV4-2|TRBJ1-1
CASSGQPDTEAFF
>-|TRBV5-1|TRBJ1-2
CASSATLGSPMNYGYTF
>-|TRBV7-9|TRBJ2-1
CASSFEAGGWNEQFF
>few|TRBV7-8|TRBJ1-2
CASSKDREWDGYTF
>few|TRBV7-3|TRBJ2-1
CASSLRGGTGDNEQFF
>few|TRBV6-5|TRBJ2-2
CASRSITGELFF
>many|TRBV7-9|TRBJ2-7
CASSPPSTGTHEQYF
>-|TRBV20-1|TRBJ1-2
CSAVGGQVEGYTF
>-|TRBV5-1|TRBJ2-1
CASSPRDRVGNEQFF
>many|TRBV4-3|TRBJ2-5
CASSSGTGVRETQYF
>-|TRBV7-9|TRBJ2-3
CASSSEEREIDTQYF
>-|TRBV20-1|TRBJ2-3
CSARDDPGDTQYF
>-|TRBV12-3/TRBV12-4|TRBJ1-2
CASSNQGVRGYGYTF
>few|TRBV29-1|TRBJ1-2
CSVDPGDYGYTF
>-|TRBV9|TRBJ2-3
CASSSRAGGSSTDTQYF
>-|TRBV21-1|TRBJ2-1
CASSKALWVRQNEQFF
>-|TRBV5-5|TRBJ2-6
CASRPAATLSGARTNVLTF
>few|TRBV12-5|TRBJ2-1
CASGPGPTANEQFF
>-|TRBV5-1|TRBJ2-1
CASTSTSGDNEQFF
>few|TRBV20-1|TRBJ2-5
CSARDINGYNEQYF
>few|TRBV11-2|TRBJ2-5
CASRPSGLQETQYF
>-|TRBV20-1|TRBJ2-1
CSARVLDSYNEQFF
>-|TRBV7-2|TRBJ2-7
CASSEAQAYEQYF
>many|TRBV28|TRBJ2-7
CASSPTRTGTYEQYF
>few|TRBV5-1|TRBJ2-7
CASSLRGGETYEQYF
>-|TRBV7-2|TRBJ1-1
CASSSSGRVNTEAFF
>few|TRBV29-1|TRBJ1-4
CSALQTTNEKLFF
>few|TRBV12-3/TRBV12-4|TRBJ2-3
CASSYPGTSGRRDTQYF
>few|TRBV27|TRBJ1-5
CASSLSAGYQPQHF
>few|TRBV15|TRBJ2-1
CATSPGRAEQFF
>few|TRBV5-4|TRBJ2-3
CASSLTGLVRTDTQYF
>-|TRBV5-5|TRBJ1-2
CASSGMGQGDYYGYTF